Presented here are 21 T cell receptor delta chains from one specimen sequenced in a study of gamma-delta chains in newborns, infants, children. TCRdb reanalyzed the reads using CATT. This sample yields several thousand delta-chain clones, of which roughly 3.9% are seen a single time; 5% to 7% belongs to the top ten. Sequencing was performed on blood. These receptors originate from a child who was a newborn, infant or young child, either healthy, febrile or measles-vaccinated (not recorded which).

This clone was picked up a small number of times. At one end the junction does not follow the germline gene, possibly because of a read error. The rearrangement joins TRDV2 to TRDJ3; 12 nucleotides align to TRDD3. Per the germline V gene, CDR1 is GEAIGNYY and CDR2 is EKD. The CDR3 spans 21 residues. The chain's CDR3 is CACGTVLGDTPRSWDTRQMFF. CDR3 in DNA: TGTGCCTGTGGCACCGTACTGGGGGATACTCCCCGCTCCTGGGACACCCGACAGATGTTTTTC.

As for this clone: This may be a read error, as it is one base from a much larger clone. Different DNA sequences within this sample yield the same CDR3. The V call is TRDV2, the J call TRDJ1, with 8 bases aligning to TRDD3. Germline V lookup: CDR1 GEAIGNYY, CDR2 EKD. The CDR3 has 17 amino acids. Written as DNA, the CDR3 is TGTGCCTGCGACACGCTTACTGGGGGCCCCGAGAGGGTGAAACTCATCTTT. Translated, it gives CACDTLTGGPERVKLIF.

This clone was detected a few times. V and J are TRDV2 and TRDJ2, with 12 bases aligning to TRDD3. The germline V gene has CDR1 GEAIGNYY and CDR2 EKD. The CDR3 is 19 residues long. Unmatched junction bases numbered 10, after V lost 3 bases and J lost 0 bases. DNA for the CDR3: TGTGCCTGTGACGCCTTACTGGGGGATACCCGGGCTTTGACAGCACAACTCTTCTTT. As protein: CACDALLGDTRALTAQLFF.

By sample fraction, this clone is large. Within the sample, other DNA sequences also encode this same CDR3. The chain is built from TRDV2 and TRDJ1; 9 nucleotides line up with TRDD3. Germline CDR1 GEAIGNYY, CDR2 EKD. The V and J ends lost 6 bases and 0 bases, in that order; junction bases with no gene match: 10. This CDR3 is built from 16 residues. The CDR3 DNA sequence: TGTGCCTGTTCCCACCTACTGGGGGAGAACACCGATAAACTCATCTTT. Translation: CACSHLLGENTDKLIF.

On this clone itself: The same CDR3 arises from other DNA sequences in this sample as well. The chain links TRDV2 to TRDJ3; 12 bases map to TRDD3. Per the germline V gene, CDR1 is GEAIGNYY and CDR2 is EKD. The CDR3 spans 21 residues. Trimming cost V 1 base and J 3 bases; bases outside gene matches: 12. The CDR3 coding sequence is TGTGCCTGTGACACTATCTCAACTGGGGGATACTTTGGCTGGGACACCCGACAGATGTTTTTC. It yields the protein CACDTISTGGYFGWDTRQMFF.

A note on this clone: Since a much larger clone is just one base distant, this may be a read error. At the DNA level, this CDR3 is encoded by other sequences in the same sample as well. V is TRDV2 and J is TRDJ1, with TRDD3 identical over 7 bases. The CDR3 length is 18 residues. Germline-derived CDR1 and CDR2 are GEAIGNYY and EKD. The CDR3 loop is CACDTVHGVTGETDKLIF. CDR3 in DNA: TGTGCCTGCGACACCGTTCACGGCGTGACTGGGGAAACCGATAAACTCATCTTT.

Relative to its sample, this clone is medium-sized (0.01 to 0.1%). The chain has TRDV2 and TRDJ3; 10 bases fit TRDD3. The CDR3 runs to 21 residues. Germline CDR1 GEAIGNYY, CDR2 EKD. Unmatched junction bases numbered 10, after V lost 0 bases and J lost 0 bases. This CDR3 is CACDTVRVLGDSSWDTRQMFF. The DNA of the CDR3 is TGTGCCTGTGACACCGTGAGAGTTCTGGGGGATAGCTCCTGGGACACCCGACAGATGTTTTTC.

This chain uses TRDV2 with TRDJ1; 7 positions agree with TRDD3. Germline CDR1 GEAIGNYY, CDR2 EKD. The CDR3 sequence is 16 residues long. V shed 3 bases, J shed 0 bases, and the junction held 9 bases outside the gene matches. The CDR3 DNA reads TGTGCCTGTGACGCTCTGGGGGCCCCGTACACCGATAAACTCATCTTT. Translation: CACDALGAPYTDKLIF.

Sample share makes this clone large. This specimen includes other DNA sequences encoding the same CDR3. The chain has TRDV2 and TRDJ1, with TRDD3 matching 8 bases. V lost 1 base, J lost 0 bases, and 3 bases stayed unmatched. Germline V gives CDR1 GEAIGNYY, CDR2 EKD. The length of the CDR3 is 15 residues. As DNA, the CDR3 is TGTGCCTGTGACACTCTGGGGGAGTACACCGATAAACTCATCTTT. This gives the protein CACDTLGEYTDKLIF.

By share of the sample, this clone is large. Distinct nucleotide sequences in the sample also encode this CDR3. V usage is TRDV2 and J usage is TRDJ1, with a tentative D call TRDD3 (6 bases). CDR1 is GEAIGNYY, CDR2 EKD, per germline. This CDR3 has 18 residues. The V end was cut by 1 base, the J end by 0 bases, with 20 bases between. CDR3 nucleotide sequence: TGTGCCTGTGACACTTTATCCCCCGTACTGGGAGACACCGATAAACTCATCTTT. This codes for CACDTLSPVLGDTDKLIF.

By share, this clone ranks as medium-sized. The chain joins TRDV2 to TRDJ1; TRDD3 matches at 9 bases. The CDR3 sequence is 17 residues long. V trimming: 3 bases; J trimming: 0 bases; junction bases outside the gene matches: 10. Germline CDR1 is GEAIGNYY and CDR2 is EKD. CDR3 amino acids: CACDSVLGEGNTDKLIF. CDR3 sequence (DNA): TGTGCCTGTGACTCAGTACTGGGGGAAGGGAACACCGATAAACTCATCTTT.

This clone occurred a few times. The chain carries TRDV1 and TRDJ1, with TRDD3 identical over 10 bases. The CDR3 sequence is 19 residues long. The V gene's germline CDR1 is TSWWSYY and CDR2 QGS. V trimming: 2 bases; J trimming: 5 bases; junction bases outside the gene matches: 17. The CDR3 sequence is CALGESIPSILWGIDKLIF. CDR3 nucleotides: TGTGCTCTTGGGGAATCCATTCCTTCCATCCTCTGGGGGATAGATAAACTCATCTTT.

By proportion, this clone is medium-sized (0.01 to 0.1%). Other DNA sequences in this sample translate to the same CDR3. The chain carries TRDV1 and TRDJ1; D possibly corresponds to TRDD2 (6 bases). The CDR3 runs 24 residues. CDR1 and CDR2 (germline): TSWWSYY, QGS. The ends were cut back, 2 bases at V and 6 bases at J, with 43 bases in the middle. The CDR3 DNA follows: TGTGCTCTTGGGGAAATTAGCCCAATTCCTAACGGATGGGGCATACACAATGCAGGGAATAAACTCATCTTT. Amino acid sequence: CALGEISPIPNGWGIHNAGNKLIF.

Turning to this clone: Possible read error: a much larger clone is one base away. The sample has other DNA sequences that encode this CDR3 too. CDR3 residues: CACDTLLGGDLLLGETYTDKLIF. The CDR3 DNA is TGTGCCTGTGACACCCTCCTTGGTGGGGACCTATTACTTGGGGAGACGTACACCGATAAACTCATCTTT. The rearrangement links TRDV2 to TRDJ1; a weak D match, TRDD3 (5 bases). Per the germline V gene, CDR1 is GEAIGNYY and CDR2 is EKD. V was pared by 0 bases and J by 0 bases, with 34 bases between. The CDR3 has 23 residues.

By frequency in the sample, this clone is medium-sized. The identical CDR3 is also encoded by other nucleotide sequences in the sample. The chain employs TRDV2 and TRDJ3, with 8 nucleotides matching TRDD3. The CDR3 covers 19 residues. V gave up 3 bases and J gave up 0 bases; unmatched junction bases: 9. Germline CDR1 and CDR2: GEAIGNYY and EKD. The CDR3 nucleotides are TGTGCCTGTGACGGCCCACTGGGGGCACGCTCCTGGGACACCCGACAGATGTTTTTC. It translates to CACDGPLGARSWDTRQMFF.

The CDR3: CACDSLGDNADKLIF. Written as DNA, the CDR3 is TGTGCCTGTGACAGTCTGGGGGATAACGCCGATAAACTCATCTTT. This sequence joins TRDV2 and TRDJ1; 10 bases are shared with TRDD3. In germline, CDR1 is GEAIGNYY, CDR2 EKD. J was trimmed by 3 bases and V by 2 bases; bases with no gene match: 5. The CDR3 loop spans 15 amino acids.

This clone was counted a few times. This chain joins TRDV3 and TRDJ3, with D perhaps TRDD2 (6 bases). Looked up from germline, CDR1 is TVYSNPD and CDR2 is GDNSRS (reference sequence). Trimming took 3 bases from V and 0 from J, leaving 24 bases between them. The CDR3 length is 20 residues. Here the CDR3 reads CAFSYGDGIGRSWDTRQMFF. The CDR3 DNA sequence: TGTGCCTTCTCCTACGGTGATGGGATTGGGCGCTCCTGGGACACCCGACAGATGTTTTTC.

By share, this clone counts as large. Other nucleotide sequences in the sample specify the same CDR3. This chain connects TRDV2 to TRDJ1; 11 bases align to TRDD3. Losses at the gene ends were 4 bases for V and 0 bases for J; bases not matched to a gene: 18. Germline CDR1 GEAIGNYY, CDR2 EKD. The CDR3 runs to 20 residues. DNA of the CDR3: TGTGCCTGTGATTCTGTACTGGGGGATAGGAGTTCGCGATACACCGATAAACTCATCTTT. Amino acids: CACDSVLGDRSSRYTDKLIF.

This clone showed up just a few times. The TCRdb record carries a much larger clone's protein, which differs from this DNA's translation at residue 12; a read error is the likely cause, and the protein listed here is the DNA translation. CDR3: CACDTVGSNTDELIF. The CDR3 coding sequence is TGTGCCTGTGACACCGTGGGGTCCAACACCGATGAACTCATCTTT. The chain combines TRDV2 with TRDJ1; perhaps TRDD3 as D (5 bases). Germline lookup yields CDR1 GEAIGNYY and CDR2 EKD. This CDR3 has 15 amino acids.

This clone was seen a few times. The protein in TCRdb stems from a much larger clone and differs at residue 4 from this DNA's translation, likely a read error; here the protein is translated from the DNA. This chain joins TRDV2 and TRDJ1; 7 nucleotides align to TRDD3. Germline CDR1 and CDR2: GEAIGNYY and EKD. This CDR3 is 15 amino acids long. The CDR3 nucleotides read TGTGCCTGTGGCACCCTTGCTACTGGGGAAGGTAAACTCATCTTT. Its translation is CACGTLATGEGKLIF.

Comments on this clone: A far larger clone is off by one base, so a read error is likely. This sequence joins TRDV2 and TRDJ2, with D perhaps given as TRDD1 or TRDD3 (5 bases each). Germline-derived CDR1 and CDR2 are GEAIGNYY and EKD. The CDR3 is 18 amino acids. The V gene lost 1 base and the J gene lost 0 bases, with 17 bases spanning the gap. CDR3 in amino acids: CACDTIGGYTALTAQLFF. In DNA form, the CDR3 reads TGTGCCTGTGACACAATAGGGGGCTACACGGCTTTGACAGCACAACTCTTCTTT.